This is a list of T cell receptor beta chains from one sample in a study of cytomegalovirus exposure and HLA in healthy donors. Sequencing was performed with immunoSEQ multiplex PCR; in TCRdb, only in-frame clones are kept and a portion is missing. The table records 200,000 to 250,000 clones, 75% to 80% of them present only once. The sequencing input was PBMCs. The receptor set was obtained from a man aged 18 to 29 in good health and CMV-seronegative. Both conserved end residues are part of each CDR3. The D gene is left open where the match is weak. Only some rows state a clone size, as once, few, many or a class for expanded clones.

D gene	J gene	V gene	clone size	CDR3 DNA	CDR3 protein
TRBD1	TRBJ2-1	TRBV6-5	-	TGTGCCAGCAGTTACTCACAGGGGGCGAATGAGCAGTTCTTC	CASSYSQGANEQFF
TRBD2	TRBJ2-2	TRBV11-2	-	TGTGCCAGCATTGGGCGGGGGACCGGGGAGCTGTTTTTT	CASIGRGTGELFF
TRBD1	TRBJ1-2	TRBV9	-	TGTGCCAGCAGCGTAGGATCATCTGGGACAGCCTTCTATGGCTACACCTTC	CASSVGSSGTAFYGYTF
TRBD2	TRBJ2-3	TRBV28	-	TGTGCCAGCAGTCCTTCTAGCGGGAAGAGCACAGATACGCAGTATTTT	CASSPSSGKSTDTQYF
-	TRBJ1-1	TRBV9	-	TGTGCCAGCAGCGTCTCTGGCGGCGAGGACACTGAAGCTTTCTTT	CASSVSGGEDTEAFF
TRBD2	TRBJ2-2	TRBV5-4	-	TGTGCCAGCAGCTTGGGAGCGGGAGTCGGGGCCGGGGAGCTGTTTTTT	CASSLGAGVGAGELFF
TRBD2	TRBJ2-1	TRBV7-2	-	TGTGCCAGCAGGGGACTAGCGGATGGCAATGAGCAGTTCTTC	CASRGLADGNEQFF
-	TRBJ2-3	TRBV7-3	-	TGTGCCAGCAGCTTAACAGGGAGATCAGATACGCAGTATTTT	CASSLTGRSDTQYF
-	TRBJ2-2	TRBV29-1	-	TGCAGCGCCCAAGGACAGATGAACACCGGGGAGCTGTTTTTT	CSAQGQMNTGELFF
-	TRBJ2-2	TRBV4-3	few	TGCGCCAGCAGCCAAGATCTGGGGGGTCACACCGGGGAGCTGTTTTTT	CASSQDLGGHTGELFF
TRBD2	TRBJ2-7	TRBV5-1	few	TGCGCCAGCAGCGTCGGGACTAGCGGGAGCTACGAGCAGTACTTC	CASSVGTSGSYEQYF
-	TRBJ1-1	TRBV19	-	TGTGCCAGTAGTATAACGGGGAACACTGAAGCTTTCTTT	CASSITGNTEAFF
TRBD1	TRBJ2-5	TRBV7-2	-	TGTGCCAGCTCCAGGGGGCCCCAAGAGACCCAGTACTTC	CASSRGPQETQYF
-	TRBJ2-1	TRBV29-1	-	TGCAGCGTTGAAGGCGGTTCAATGGAGCAGTTCTTC	CSVEGGSMEQFF
TRBD2	TRBJ2-7	TRBV2	-	TGTGCCAGCACGGAGGGATGGCGGGGGAACGAGCAGTACTTC	CASTEGWRGNEQYF
TRBD1	TRBJ1-2	TRBV28	-	TGTGCCAGCAGTTTAACCCAGGGGGACTATGGCTACACCTTC	CASSLTQGDYGYTF
TRBD2	TRBJ2-7	TRBV5-4	-	TGTGCCAGCAGCTTGGACCTAGCGGACTACGAGCAGTACTTC	CASSLDLADYEQYF
TRBD1	TRBJ1-3	TRBV5-1	-	TGCGCCAGCAGCATCCTACCAGGACAGGGGACCGGAAACACCATATATTTT	CASSILPGQGTGNTIYF
TRBD2	TRBJ2-1	TRBV4-1	-	TGCGCCAGCAGCCTTACTAGCGGGAGGGCCCCCTACAATGAGCAGTTCTTC	CASSLTSGRAPYNEQFF
-	TRBJ2-3	TRBV28	-	TGTGCCAGCAGTTCCCTCCGAGAGGAGAGGGGGAGTCGCACAGATACGCAGTATTTT	CASSSLREERGSRTDTQYF
-	TRBJ2-3	TRBV30	-	TGTGCCTGGAGTGGTAGCCAGGGTTCCGATACGCAGTATTTT	CAWSGSQGSDTQYF
-	TRBJ1-2	TRBV7-2	-	TGTGCCAGCAGCTTAGACTCATCGGTGGTCTATGGCTACACCTTC	CASSLDSSVVYGYTF
-	TRBJ2-7	TRBV30	many	TGTGCCTGGAGTACCAGCTCCTACGAGCAGTACTTC	CAWSTSSYEQYF
-	TRBJ1-1	TRBV5-8	few	TGTGCCAGCAGCTTGTGGGGGGGCACTGAAGCTTTCTTT	CASSLWGGTEAFF
-	TRBJ1-1	TRBV4-2	-	TGTGCCAGCAGCCTACTAGGTTTGCCGGGGAACACTGAAGCTTTCTTT	CASSLLGLPGNTEAFF
-	TRBJ2-1	TRBV7-9	-	TGTGCCAGCAAAGGTGAGGCCTACAATGAGCAGTTCTTC	CASKGEAYNEQFF
-	TRBJ2-3	TRBV2	-	TGTGCCAGCAGTGGAGTAATAGGAGGGACAGATACGCAGTATTTT	CASSGVIGGTDTQYF